This note documents a single T cell receptor (beta chain) sequence. In the study's own analysis: From reference gene primer amplification, estimates of nucleated cell counts were derived. Measured with immunoSEQ multiplex PCR; TCRdb has only the in-frame clones, and not every one. V and J calls and clone size come straight from that table; D and trimming were deduced from the DNA. This sample carries about 190,000 clones, 65% to 80% of them seen once, and the ten largest clones take approximately 13%. This sample stems from a study of blood T cell repertoires in COVID-19. Overall study: Specimens from acute and convalescent COVID-19 originated in the United States, Italy and Spain. Nucleic acid was either cDNA or gDNA, and it came from T cells, B-cell-depleted T cells, or PBMCs.

The CDR3 extends over 15 amino acids. V lost 6 bases to trimming and J lost 6 bases; unmatched junction nucleotides: 9. Per the germline V gene, CDR1 is MNHEY and CDR2 is SVGAGI. This receptor was taken from a woman in her forties or fifties with acute or convalescent COVID-19. The V and J genes are TRBV6-5 and TRBJ1-3, with TRBD1 identical over 9 bases. What was sequenced was peripheral blood. CDR3 sequence reads: CASRVVDRGENTIYF. The CDR3 DNA reads TGTGCCAGCAGGGTAGTCGACAGGGGGGAAAACACCATATATTTT.